The 20 T cell receptor beta chains below were found in one sample sequenced in a study of blood T cells in healthy people across ages. With a J-beta primer mix and a sample-barcoded 5' primer, a second PCR ran about 7 to 11 cycles. TCRdb reanalysed the 5' RACE reads using MiXCR and keeps one entry per CDR3 protein. The repertoire includes some 1.7 million distinct CDR3 sequences, 25% to 30% of them detected once, and around 7.7% sits in the top ten. Sequencing input: blood. The source is a woman aged 25 to 45 in good health.

This clonotype came up a few times. The chain recombines TRBV4-1 with TRBJ2-5; 13 bases align to TRBD2. The CDR3 is 17 amino acids. V gave up 3 bases and J gave up 12 bases; unmatched junction bases: 16. Germline loops: CDR1 MGHRA, CDR2 YSYEKL. The chain's CDR3 is CASSQLKLVGLAGAKYF. The CDR3 coding sequence is TGCGCCAGCAGCCAGCTAAAGTTGGTCGGACTAGCGGGGGCCAAGTACTTC.

The chain carries TRBV12-3 or TRBV12-4 and TRBJ2-3; D gene unclear. The CDR3 covers 16 residues. V was trimmed by 6 bases and J by 4 bases, leaving 20 bases between them. This CDR3 reads CASSPWAASTSDTQYF. In DNA, the CDR3 is TGTGCCAGCAGCCCCTGGGCCGCATCTACATCAGATACGCAGTATTTT.

The chain recombines TRBV19 with TRBJ1-2; no definite D call. This CDR3 spans 13 amino acids. V was pared by 4 bases and J by 1 base, with 7 bases between. CDR1 is LNHDA, CDR2 SQIVND, per germline (reference sequence). The CDR3 DNA reads TGTGCCAGTAGTACCGTCAGTAACTATGGCTACACCTTC. This sequence encodes CASSTVSNYGYTF.

About this clonotype itself: The junction departs from the called germline gene at one end, perhaps through a read error. This chain links TRBV7-8 with TRBJ2-4; weak D call: TRBD2 (6 bases). Germline V lookup: CDR1 SGHVS, CDR2 FQNEAQ. This CDR3 has 15 amino acids. The CDR3 nucleotides read TGTGCCAGCAGCTACCGGGTAGCGGATCAAAACATTCGGTACTTC. It specifies CASSYRVADQNIRYF.

This chain links TRBV9 with TRBJ1-2; D possibly corresponds to TRBD1 (6 bases). The CDR3 sequence is 15 residues long. The ends were cut back, 4 bases at V and 3 bases at J, with 16 bases in the middle. Germline V gene data show CDR1 as SGDLS and CDR2 as YYNGEE. The CDR3 DNA sequence: TGTGCCAGCAGCACCCCGTGGGGGCAGGACTATGGCTACACCTTC. It translates to CASSTPWGQDYGYTF.

This clonotype was recorded a few times. J is TRBJ2-7 and V is TRBV21-1; the table's D call of TRBD2 was not tested on the DNA. TRBV21-1 is marked as a pseudogene. The CDR3 totals 16 residues. The CDR3 nucleotides read TGTGCCAGCAGCCCTCCGAAATATGGGTTCCCCTACGAGCAGTACTTC. It specifies CASSPPKYGFPYEQYF.

The chain recombines TRBV29-1 with TRBJ1-1; no definite D call. The germline CDR1 and CDR2 sequences are SQVTM and ANQGSEA. The CDR3 loop spans 12 amino acids. The V gene lost 3 bases and the J gene lost 3 bases, with 8 bases spanning the gap. The CDR3 reads CSVDSVDTEAFF. The CDR3 DNA follows: TGCAGCGTTGACTCAGTGGACACTGAAGCTTTCTTT.

This clonotype was seen only a few times. This sequence joins TRBV28 and TRBJ2-7, with TRBD2 matching over 11 bases. V lost 6 bases and J lost 7; bases outside the gene matches: 26. This CDR3 comprises 20 residues. CDR1 is MDHEN, CDR2 SYDVKM, per germline. The CDR3 DNA is TGTGCCAGCAGCACGCTGAAGACTAGCGGGAAGCCCGGGGGGATAAAAGAGCAGTACTTC. It codes for CASSTLKTSGKPGGIKEQYF.

This clonotype was recorded a few times. J is TRBJ2-4 and V is TRBV7-9; 8 bases fit TRBD1. After removal of 5 bases from V and 11 bases from J, the junction contained 11 bases not matched to a gene. There are 14 residues in the CDR3. Germline-derived CDR1 and CDR2 are SEHNR and FQNEAQ (reference sequence). The CDR3 sequence: CASSRLGEGQVQYF. As DNA, the CDR3 is TGTGCCAGCAGCCGCCTAGGCGAGGGACAGGTTCAGTACTTC. Full variable domain (outside the CDR3, taken from reference TRBV7-9 and TRBJ2-4): DTGVSQNPRHKITKRGQNVTFRCDPISEHNRLYWYRQTLGQGPEFLTYFQNEAQLEKSRLLSDRFSAERPKGSFSTLEIQRTEQGDSAMYLCASSRLGEGQVQYFGAGTRLSVL.

With respect to this clonotype: A junction end diverges from the germline sequence, so it may reflect a read error. The chain uses TRBV7-2 and TRBJ2-5; D uncertain. The V gene's germline CDR1 is SGHTA and CDR2 FQGNSA. The CDR3 consists of 12 residues. The CDR3 DNA sequence: TGTGTCAGCAGCCCTCAGACGGAGACCCAGTACTTC. Its translation: CVSSPQTETQYF. The full variable domain, in which reference TRBV7-2 and TRBJ2-5 provide the parts outside the CDR3, is GAGVSQSPSNKVTEKGKDVELRCDPISGHTALYWYRQSLGQGLEFLIYFQGNSAPDKSGLPSDRFSAERTGGSVSTLTIQRTQQEDSAVYLCVSSPQTETQYFGPGTRLLVL.

Concerning this clonotype: One base away lies a much larger clone, so this may be a sequencing read error. This CDR3 reads CVSSRGNGRQFF. DNA of the CDR3: TGCGTCAGCAGCCGGGGGAACGGTCGGCAGTTCTTC. The gene calls are TRBV5-1 and TRBJ2-1, with D possibly TRBD2 on 6 matching bases. Germline V lookup: CDR1 SGHRS, CDR2 YFSETQ. The CDR3 covers 12 residues.

This clonotype was seen at least ten times. The rearrangement links TRBV24-1 to TRBJ2-3; D possibly matches TRBD1 or TRBD2 (5 bases each). This CDR3 has 15 residues. The V and J ends lost 6 bases and 3 bases respectively, with 15 bases between them. Germline loops: CDR1 KGHDR, CDR2 SFDVKD. CDR3 amino acids: CATSHPRGLTDTQYF. The CDR3 region has the DNA TGTGCCACCAGTCACCCCCGGGGCTTGACAGATACGCAGTATTTT.

The chain has TRBV11-2 and TRBJ2-3; D remains unclear. The germline gives CDR1 SGHAT, CDR2 FQNNGV. Trimming stripped 1 base from V and 0 bases from J, with 14 bases between. The CDR3 is 17 residues long. CDR3 DNA: TGTGCCAGCAGCTTAGGAGCAGCGCCGGCTAGCACAGATACGCAGTATTTT. It yields the protein CASSLGAAPASTDTQYF. Full variable domain (outside the CDR3, taken from reference TRBV11-2 and TRBJ2-3): EAGVAQSPRYKIIEKRQSVAFWCNPISGHATLYWYQQILGQGPKLLIQFQNNGVVDDSQLPKDRFSAERLKGVDSTLKIQPAKLEDSAVYLCASSLGAAPASTDTQYFGPGTRLTVL.

This clonotype appeared once. The chain links TRBV11-2 to TRBJ2-1, with 12 positions matching TRBD2. V shed 1 base and J 8 bases; nucleotides not matched to a gene: 12. The CDR3 totals 18 residues. Germline lookup yields CDR1 SGHAT and CDR2 FQNNGV. The CDR3 is CASSLGWTSGIQLDEQFF. In DNA, the CDR3 is TGTGCCAGCAGCTTAGGCTGGACTAGCGGGATCCAACTTGATGAGCAGTTCTTC.

The gene calls are TRBV6-5 and TRBJ2-7, with D possibly being TRBD1 (5 bases). The germline CDR1 and CDR2 sequences are MNHEY and SVGAGI. V was shortened by 2 bases and J by 2 bases, with 16 bases between the two germline ends. CDR3 size: 16 residues. This CDR3 is CASSYPGAGSAYEQYF. The CDR3 DNA sequence: TGTGCCAGCAGTTACCCTGGGGCAGGGTCAGCCTACGAGCAGTACTTC.

The chain carries TRBV3-1 and TRBJ2-3; maybe TRBD2 (5 bases). Germline CDR1 and CDR2: LGHDT and YNNKEL (reference sequence). V was shortened by 2 bases and J by 1 base, with 13 bases between the two germline ends. CDR3 length: 16 amino acids. CDR3 protein: CASSQSLGSGTDTQYF. The DNA of the CDR3 is TGTGCCAGCAGCCAATCCCTTGGTAGCGGCACAGATACGCAGTATTTT.

This clonotype was observed a few times. The J gene is TRBJ2-3, the V gene TRBV4-3, with 8 bases identical to TRBD2. This CDR3 spans 15 amino acids. CDR1 is LGHNA and CDR2 is YSLEER in the germline V gene. Trimming cost V 1 base and J 5 bases; bases outside gene matches: 5. The chain's CDR3 is CASSQAGGRGDTQYF. CDR3 nucleotide sequence: TGCGCCAGCAGCCAAGCGGGAGGGCGCGGAGATACGCAGTATTTT.

The genes are TRBV7-8 and TRBJ1-1; D uncertain. This CDR3 is 11 amino acids long. V lost 5 bases, J lost 7 bases, and 8 bases lay in between. CDR1 and CDR2 from the germline V gene are SGHVS and FQNEAQ. CDR3 DNA sequence: TGTGCCAGCAGCCGGGAGGTTGAAGCTTTCTTT. Its protein is CASSREVEAFF. The complete variable domain, with remaining parts taken from reference TRBV7-8 and TRBJ1-1, reads GAGVSQSPRYKVAKRGQDVALRCDPISGHVSLFWYQQALGQGPEFLTYFQNEAQLDKSGLPSDRFFAERPEGSVSTLKIQRTQQEDSAVYLCASSREVEAFFGQGTRLTVV.

This clonotype has a handful of counts. The chain has TRBV14 and TRBJ2-7; the D is unclear. Germline CDR1 and CDR2: SGHDN and FVKESK. Deletions cut 1 base from V and 0 bases from J, with 7 bases between. CDR3 size: 14 residues. CDR3 nucleotide sequence: TGTGCCAGCAGCCAAGCGTGGAGCTCCTACGAGCAGTACTTC. It is translated as CASSQAWSSYEQYF.

The rearrangement uses TRBV6-6 and TRBJ2-7; TRBD1 or TRBD2 may be the D gene (5 bases each). Germline V gives CDR1 MNHNY, CDR2 SVGAGI (reference sequence). This CDR3 is 12 amino acids long. Trimming took off 7 bases at V and 7 bases at J, with 14 bases between the two ends. The CDR3 reads CASKGRYNEQYF. For the CDR3, the DNA is TGTGCCAGCAAGGGACGGTACAATGAGCAGTACTTC.